This record covers a single T cell receptor (beta chain). As processed by the authors: Reference gene primer amplification gave nucleated cell count estimates. Measured with immunoSEQ multiplex PCR; TCRdb has only the in-frame clones, and not every one. That table furnishes V, J and clone size, whereas the DNA furnished D and trimming. Found here are roughly 300,000 clones, about 90% of them singletons; the top ten hold 7.8%. The sample is drawn from a study of blood T cell repertoires in COVID-19. The wider study: Acute and convalescent COVID-19 samples came from the United States, Italy and Spain. T cells, B-cell-depleted T cells, or PBMCs provided the cDNA or gDNA that served as material.

From germline, CDR1 is MNHEY and CDR2 SVGEGT. V was pared by 6 bases and J by 4 bases, with 11 bases between. This CDR3 comprises 13 residues. V and J are TRBV6-2 or TRBV6-3 and TRBJ2-3; D gene ambiguous. The TCR originated in a woman in her forties or fifties who had recovered from COVID-19. Specimen: peripheral blood. CDR3 amino acids: CASSWSKADTQYF. Written as DNA, the CDR3 is TGTGCCAGCAGCTGGAGCAAGGCAGATACGCAGTATTTT.